This TCR beta chain appears in the sequencing data of a study of T cells in Graves' hyperthyroidism and ophthalmopathy. Study observations and caveats: Blood also held most thyroid clonotypes expanded beyond 0.001.

Trimming removed 3 bases from V and 5 bases from J, with 17 bases in between. The CDR3 contains 15 residues. The germline gives CDR1 GTSNPN, CDR2 SVGIG (reference sequence). Only a few counts were recorded for this clonotype. As yet, its antigen is unknown. TCR beta CDR3 sequences were amplified from RNA transcripts. Using the HTBI primer set, a first-round RT-PCR was run on the TCR CDR3. Each CDR3 protein gets one entry after TCRdb re-called the multiplex PCR reads with MiXCR. This table holds 250,000 to 300,000 distinct CDR3 sequences, 10% to 15% found once. The sample comprised blood. The chain is built from TRBV30 and TRBJ1-3; D is undetermined. The source is a woman aged 25 to 39 with Graves' hyperthyroidism that later progressed to Graves' ophthalmopathy. The CDR3 coding sequence is TGTGCCTGGAGAGCGAGACTCCTGGAGAGAAACACCATATATTTT. This encodes CAWRARLLERNTIYF.